This TCR beta chain originates from a study of blood T cells in healthy people across ages. It was with a sample-barcoded 5' primer and a J-beta primer mix that a second PCR of roughly 7 to 11 cycles was run. All cDNA molecules were each tagged by a template-switch adaptor with 12 random nucleotides. The study obtained at least 3 million CDR3-containing paired-end reads from every sample. MiXCR, run by TCRdb on the 5' RACE reads, gives a single entry per CDR3 protein. The sample records 720,000 or so distinct CDR3 sequences, around 43% being singletons. The germline V gene encodes CDR1 SGHRS and CDR2 YFSETQ. V was clipped by 3 bases and J by 0 bases, with 10 bases between them. CDR3 length: 15 residues. This clonotype was seen only once.

The specimen was blood. V usage is TRBV5-1 and J usage is TRBJ2-1, with D perhaps TRBD2 (6 bases). The origin of this receptor is a man older than 75 in good health. In DNA form, the CDR3 reads TGCGCCAGCAGCTGGGACTGGAGCTCCTACAATGAGCAGTTCTTC. Translating it yields CASSWDWSSYNEQFF. The full variable domain, in which reference TRBV5-1 and TRBJ2-1 provide the parts outside the CDR3, is KAGVTQTPRYLIKTRGQQVTLSCSPISGHRSVSWYQQTPGQGLQFLFEYFSETQRNKGNFPGRFSGRQFSNSRSEMNVSTLELGDSALYLCASSWDWSSYNEQFFGPGTRLTVL.